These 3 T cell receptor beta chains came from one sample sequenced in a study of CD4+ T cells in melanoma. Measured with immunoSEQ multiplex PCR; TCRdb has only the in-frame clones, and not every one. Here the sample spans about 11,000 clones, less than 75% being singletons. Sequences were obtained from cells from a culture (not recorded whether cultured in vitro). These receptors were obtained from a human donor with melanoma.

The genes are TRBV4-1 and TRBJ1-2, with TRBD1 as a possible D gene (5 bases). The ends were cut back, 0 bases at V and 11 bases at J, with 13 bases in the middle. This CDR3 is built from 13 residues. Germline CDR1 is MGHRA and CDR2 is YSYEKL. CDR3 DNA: TGCGCCAGCAGCCAAGATGCCAGGGTCGGATACACCTTC. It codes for CASSQDARVGYTF.

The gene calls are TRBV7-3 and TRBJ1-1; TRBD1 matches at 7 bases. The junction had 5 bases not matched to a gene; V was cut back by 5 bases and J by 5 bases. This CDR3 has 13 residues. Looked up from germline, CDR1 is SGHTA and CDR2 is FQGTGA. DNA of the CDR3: TGTGCCAGCAGCCGGGACAGAGGAACTGAAGCTTTCTTT. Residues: CASSRDRGTEAFF.

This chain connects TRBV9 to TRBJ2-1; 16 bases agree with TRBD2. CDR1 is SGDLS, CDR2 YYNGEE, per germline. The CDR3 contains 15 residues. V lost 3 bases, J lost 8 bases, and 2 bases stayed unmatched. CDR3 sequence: CASSGGTSGGDEQFF. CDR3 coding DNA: TGTGCCAGCAGCGGCGGGACTAGCGGGGGGGATGAGCAGTTCTTC.